This section outlines one T cell receptor (beta chain) sequence together with its context. These data originate in a study of blood T cell repertoires in COVID-19. The wider study: Whether acute or convalescent, the COVID-19 samples came from the United States, Italy and Spain.

Produced via immunoSEQ multiplex PCR; TCRdb's table is partial and in-frame only. The sample has about 78,000 clones, around nine tenths seen once; the top ten hold roughly 2.6%. The germline CDR1 and CDR2 sequences are SGHRS and YFSETQ. This CDR3 has 13 residues. Between the trimmed V and J ends, which lost 1 base and 5 bases, there was a span of 10 bases. Sequencing used peripheral blood. J is TRBJ2-7 and V is TRBV5-1; D ambiguous. The sequence was obtained from a man in his 70s with active or convalescent COVID-19. CDR3 DNA sequence: TGCGCCAGCAGCTTGTATCTAATCGACGAGCAGTACTTC. It yields the protein CASSLYLIDEQYF.